The clone carrying this T cell receptor beta chain was seen many times. As yet, its antigen is unknown. The source of the sample is a study of CD8 T cells in ankylosing spondylitis. The CDR3 covers 16 residues. The V and J ends lost 0 bases and 5 bases respectively, with 16 bases between them. Looked up from germline, CDR1 is MNHEY and CDR2 is SVGAGI. In making TCR beta libraries, quantitative 5'-RACE with molecular barcodes was used. TCRdb re-called the 5' RACE reads with MiXCR, one entry per CDR3 protein. The profile shows over 600,000 distinct CDR3 sequences, roughly 20% of them singletons. Overall study findings and caveats: Reportedly, matched ankylosing spondylitis synovial fluid was significantly enriched for disease-linked clones. For ankylosing spondylitis blood, a TCR beta motif of 7 or 8 highly homologous variants appeared characteristic.

V usage is TRBV6-5 and J usage is TRBJ1-1, with D unclear. This TCR was sampled from a male donor with ankylosing spondylitis. Sample: blood, either unsorted or a sorted T cell fraction (not recorded which). As DNA, the CDR3 is TGTGCCAGCAGTTACTCTAGGGCAGCCCTGACTACTGAAGCTTTCTTT. This encodes CASSYSRAALTTEAFF.